Included here is one T cell receptor beta chain sequence, with context. Antigen: not known. The entry originates in a study of monozygotic twins with inflammatory bowel disease. This CDR3 has 15 amino acids. CDR1 is SGHRS and CDR2 is YFSETQ in the germline V gene. Every TCR library drew on approximately 3,700 ng of total RNA. TCRdb re-analyzed the 5' RACE reads; it lists each CDR3 protein once, without DNA. This sample's table has fewer than 200,000 distinct CDR3 sequences. Study results and caveats: The authors note that differing immunosuppressive treatments may have added variability to patient repertoires.

The sequenced sample consisted of blood. The sequence came from a human donor with ulcerative colitis or Crohn's disease, or a healthy co-twin of an affected twin (not recorded which). V usage is TRBV5-1 and J usage is TRBJ2-3; with no DNA, the TCRdb D assignment of TRBD2 cannot be verified. The CDR3 reads CASSPSGTSTDTQYF.